This TCR beta chain was retrieved from a study of post-analysis software for immune sequencing data. Overall study results and limits: Patients had higher frequencies than controls of four to six TRBV segments, including TRBV5-6, TRBV5-1 and TRBV20-1.

Concerning this clonotype itself: Antigen specificity is unknown.

Tagging with unique molecular identifiers was a feature of the TCR beta cDNA libraries. TCRdb re-called the PCR reads with MiXCR, one entry per CDR3 protein. Of hundreds of thousands of distinct CDR3 sequences listed, roughly 29% were seen once; the top ten hold approximately 0.55%. CDR3 length: 14 residues. Trimming took off 5 bases at V and 0 bases at J, with 14 bases between the two ends. Per the germline V gene, CDR1 is SQVTM and CDR2 is ANQGSEA. The source material was blood. The V and J genes are TRBV29-1 and TRBJ2-7; no definite D call. The receptor was derived from a girl between 5 and 17 years old with multiple sclerosis. In nucleotides, the CDR3 is TGCAGCGTTTCGGTTAGAACCCGCTCCTACGAGCAGTACTTC. This gives the protein CSVSVRTRSYEQYF.